The clone carrying this T cell receptor beta chain was counted a few times. Its specificity is unknown. This CDR3 comprises 14 residues. With 5 bases removed from V and 1 base from J, the gap between germline ends came to 9 bases. This record comes from a study of post-analysis software for immune sequencing data. The study's findings and limits: With TRBV5-6, TRBV5-1 and TRBV20-1 included, 4 to 6 TRBV segments were more frequent in patients than in controls. Co-batched samples clustered tightly together by F measure.

TCR beta libraries were prepared from cDNA with unique molecular identifiers. One entry per CDR3 protein results from TCRdb running MiXCR on the PCR reads. The table has about 430,000 distinct CDR3 sequences, 39% seen once. Input material: blood. The chain joins TRBV12-3 or TRBV12-4 to TRBJ1-5; perhaps TRBD1 as D (5 bases). The origin of this receptor is a girl under 10 years old with multiple sclerosis. The DNA for the CDR3 is TGTGCCAGCAGTGGGGGTTTCAGCAATCAGCCCCAGCATTTT. Residues: CASSGGFSNQPQHF.